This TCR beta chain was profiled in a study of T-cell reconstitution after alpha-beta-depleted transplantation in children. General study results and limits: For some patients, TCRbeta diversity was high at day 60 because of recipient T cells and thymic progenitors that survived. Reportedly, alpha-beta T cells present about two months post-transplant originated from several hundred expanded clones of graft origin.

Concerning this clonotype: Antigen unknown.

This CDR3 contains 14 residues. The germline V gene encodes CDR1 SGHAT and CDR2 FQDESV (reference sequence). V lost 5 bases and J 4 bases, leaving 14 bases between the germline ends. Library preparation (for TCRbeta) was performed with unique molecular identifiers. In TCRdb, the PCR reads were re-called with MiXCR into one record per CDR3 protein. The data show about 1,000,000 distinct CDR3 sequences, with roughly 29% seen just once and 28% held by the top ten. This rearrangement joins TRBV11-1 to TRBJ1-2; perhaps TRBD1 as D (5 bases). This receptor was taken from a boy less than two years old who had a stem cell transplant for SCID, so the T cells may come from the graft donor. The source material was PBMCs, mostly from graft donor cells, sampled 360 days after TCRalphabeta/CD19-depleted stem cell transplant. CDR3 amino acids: CASSLRPDSYGYTF. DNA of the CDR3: TGTGCCAGCAGCCTACGCCCCGACAGCTATGGCTACACCTTC.